The T cell receptor beta chain described here comes from a study of neurological immune-mediated disorders. Findings and caveats of the study: The expanded clones of different subjects shared no CDR3 amino acid sequences (suggesting private repertoires in all groups). Whereas HTLV-1-associated myelopathy showed the most TCR clonal expansion, multiple sclerosis showed the least, with levels below those of healthy controls.

This clonotype was seen many times. Its antigen is undetermined. Stated time point: longitudinal time-point 2. PBMCs numbering 2 million and stored at -80 C yielded the unsorted libraries. Germline V CDR1 and CDR2: DFQATT, SNEGSKA (reference sequence). Trimming took off 1 base at V and 3 bases at J, with 10 bases between the two ends. The CDR3 is 14 amino acids. TCRdb reprocessed the 5' RACE reads via MiXCR and lists one record per CDR3 protein. This table has about 90,000 distinct CDR3 sequences, 13% appearing once. The sequence derives from a female donor with HTLV-1-associated myelopathy (HAM/TSP). The sample comprised PBMCs. This chain joins TRBV20-1 and TRBJ2-1; possible D gene TRBD1, 6 bases. In DNA, the CDR3 is TGCAGTGCTAGAGCGGGCAGGGGCTACAATGAGCAGTTCTTC. As protein: CSARAGRGYNEQFF.